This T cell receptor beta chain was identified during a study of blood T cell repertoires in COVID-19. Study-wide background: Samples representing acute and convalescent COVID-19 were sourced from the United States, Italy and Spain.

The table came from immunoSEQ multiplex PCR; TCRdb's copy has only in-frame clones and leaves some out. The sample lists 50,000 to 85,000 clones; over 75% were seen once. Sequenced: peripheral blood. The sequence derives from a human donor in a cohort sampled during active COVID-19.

CDR3 sequence reads: CASSSAGGKNTEAFF. The CDR3 region has the DNA TGTGCCAGCAGTTCTGCGGGGGGGAAGAACACTGAAGCTTTCTTT. V is TRBV28 and J is TRBJ1-1; D is possibly TRBD1 (5 bases). Germline values: CDR1 MDHEN, CDR2 SYDVKM. CDR3 length: 15 residues. V gave up 4 bases and J gave up 1 base, with 13 bases separating them.